The entry below gives a single T cell receptor beta chain sequence along with its context. Per the original data handling: Amplified reference gene primers provided the basis for estimating nucleated cell counts. Clones were read by immunoSEQ multiplex PCR, and TCRdb kept only the in-frame ones, dropping some. V and J calls and clone size are those listed in that table; D and trimming were worked out from the DNA. The sample has some 200,000 clones; roughly 85% are singletons. The entry originates in a study of blood T cell repertoires in COVID-19. Background on the study: Researchers got acute and convalescent COVID-19 samples from the United States, Italy and Spain. PBMCs, B-cell-depleted T cells, or T cells were the source of the cDNA or gDNA that made up the material.

CDR1 SNHLY and CDR2 FYNNEI come from the germline V gene. V shed 7 bases and J 8 bases; nucleotides not matched to a gene: 15. This CDR3 region has 15 residues. Material for sequencing was peripheral blood. The chain is built from TRBV2 and TRBJ1-2; 8 bases align to TRBD1. The clonotype originates from a man aged 60 to 75 with active or convalescent COVID-19. CDR3 residues: CASKSSRTGPEGYTF. CDR3 sequence (DNA): TGTGCCAGCAAGTCATCCAGGACAGGGCCAGAAGGCTACACCTTC.